The 10 T cell receptor beta chains below come from one sample, sequenced in a study of blood T cell repertoires in COVID-19. TCRdb's table, derived via immunoSEQ multiplex PCR, lists solely in-frame clones and lacks some. This sample has over 100,000 clones, with roughly 80% found just once. The specimen was peripheral blood. The receptors were gathered from a human donor in a cohort sampled during active or convalescent COVID-19.

The chain couples TRBV5-1 to TRBJ2-2; no firm D call. The CDR3 has 15 residues. Germline V lookup: CDR1 SGHRS, CDR2 YFSETQ. V lost 0 bases and J lost 1, with 7 bases in between. The CDR3 here is CASSLGQKNTGELFF. The DNA for the CDR3 is TGCGCCAGCAGCTTGGGCCAGAAGAACACCGGGGAGCTGTTTTTT.

This chain connects TRBV7-4 to TRBJ1-6; D gene uncertain. The V and J ends lost 2 bases and 8 bases respectively, with 19 bases between them. The CDR3 covers 17 residues. The germline CDR1 and CDR2 sequences are SGHVT and SQSDAQ. Here the CDR3 DNA reads TGTGCCAGCAGCTTAAACAAACAGCCGATCTCTTATTCACCCCTCCACTTT. Translated: CASSLNKQPISYSPLHF.

The gene calls are TRBV5-1 and TRBJ2-7; TRBD1 matches at 9 bases. Germline-derived CDR1 and CDR2 are SGHRS and YFSETQ. CDR3 length: 18 residues. With V trimmed by 2 bases and J by 5 bases, 17 bases remained unmatched. As DNA, the CDR3 is TGCGCCAGCAGCTTCCCAGTTGACCGGGACAGGGCGCTCCACGAGCAGTACTTC. It translates to CASSFPVDRDRALHEQYF.

The rearrangement links TRBV7-3 to TRBJ2-1, with D perhaps matching TRBD1 (6 bases). CDR1 is SGHTA, CDR2 FQGTGA, per germline. Trimming removed 5 bases at V and 9 bases at J, with 11 bases between. The CDR3 sequence is 12 residues long. For the CDR3, the DNA is TGTGCCAGCAGCGAACAGGGTACTGAGCAGTTCTTC. This translates into CASSEQGTEQFF.

V gene TRBV28 combines with J gene TRBJ1-1; D perhaps matches TRBD1 (6 bases). V was trimmed by 6 bases and J by 1 base, leaving 15 bases between them. Germline assignment: CDR1 MDHEN and CDR2 SYDVKM. CDR3 length: 15 residues. The CDR3 reads CASRGGGIGNTEAFF. The CDR3 DNA follows: TGTGCCAGCAGAGGGGGGGGGATCGGGAACACTGAAGCTTTCTTT.

V and J are TRBV6-5 and TRBJ2-7; 12 bases map to TRBD2. CDR1 and CDR2 from the germline V gene are MNHEY and SVGAGI. The CDR3 totals 16 residues. The V and J ends lost 4 bases and 2 bases, in that order; junction bases with no gene match: 6. CDR3 protein: CASSFRTSGNTYEQYF. As DNA, the CDR3 is TGTGCCAGCAGTTTCCGGACTAGCGGGAACACCTACGAGCAGTACTTC.

This clone came up a few times. The chain links TRBV9 to TRBJ1-2; tentatively, D is TRBD1 (6 bases). CDR1 SGDLS and CDR2 YYNGEE come from the germline V gene. CDR3 size: 16 residues. The ends were cut back, 5 bases at V and 3 bases at J, with 20 bases in the middle. The DNA of the CDR3 is TGTGCCAGCAGAGCCCCGACAGGAGTTGGGCACTATGGCTACACCTTC. Translated: CASRAPTGVGHYGYTF.

There are a few counts of this clone. The rearrangement uses TRBV7-8 and TRBJ1-5, with 12 bases matching TRBD1. CDR3 size: 16 residues. V lost 4 bases and J lost 6; bases outside the gene matches: 7. Germline V gene data show CDR1 as SGHVS and CDR2 as FQNEAQ. CDR3 in DNA: TGTGCCAGCAGCTCAGGGACAGGGGGCTTCTCTCAGCCCCAGCATTTT. Translating gives CASSSGTGGFSQPQHF.

Concerning this clone itself: Because the CDR3's place on the DNA is in doubt, the DNA is left out and the CDR3 is given as listed by TCRdb. The rearrangement uses TRBV29-1 and TRBJ1-2. The CDR3 sequence runs 11 residues, both termini included. Germline V lookup: CDR1 SQVTM, CDR2 ANQGSEA. The CDR3 sequence: CSVGRGNRDTF.

This clone was seen a single time. This sequence joins TRBV28 and TRBJ1-5; D perhaps matches TRBD1 (6 bases). V was shortened by 3 bases and J by 2 bases, with 11 bases between the two germline ends. This CDR3 contains 15 residues. In germline, CDR1 is MDHEN, CDR2 SYDVKM. In DNA, the CDR3 is TGTGCCAGCAGTTTTTACAGGGTCGGCAATCAGCCCCAGCATTTT. This encodes CASSFYRVGNQPQHF.